A selection of T cell receptor beta chains follows, all from one sample in a study of OX40 agonist ivuxolimab in advanced cancers. TCRdb's copy holds only in-frame clones and misses some; the assay was immunoSEQ multiplex PCR. The table records around 70,000 clones, 75% to 90% of them present only once. This sample comprised CD4+ or CD8+ T cells sorted from blood, obtained in a trial of the OX40 agonist ivuxolimab. Receptors were obtained from an adult with an advanced solid tumor such as melanoma, head and neck, liver or kidney cancer. Both conserved end residues are part of each CDR3. The order of the fields is D gene, clone size, CDR3 length, J gene, V gene, CDR3 protein, CDR3 DNA. A D gene is named only where the DNA matches it firmly. Rows give clone size only sometimes, using once, few, many, or a class for an expanded clone.

>-|-|12|TRBJ2-5|TRBV5-1
CASSLVGETQYF
TGCGCCAGCAGCTTGGTAGGAGAGACCCAGTACTTC
>TRBD2|-|16|TRBJ2-1|TRBV11-2
CASSLDEAGGPREQFF
TGTGCCAGCAGCTTAGACGAGGCGGGAGGGCCTCGGGAGCAGTTCTTC
>-|-|14|TRBJ2-2|TRBV5-1
CASSVALNTGELFF
TGCGCCAGCAGCGTGGCCCTCAACACCGGGGAGCTGTTTTTT
>-|-|15|TRBJ2-3|TRBV6-4
CASSDSAGATDTQYF
TGTGCCAGCAGTGACTCGGCAGGGGCAACAGATACGCAGTATTTT
>-|-|18|TRBJ2-5|TRBV11-2
CASSLEVRGPRERETQYF
TGTGCCAGCAGCTTAGAAGTAAGGGGACCGAGGGAGCGAGAGACCCAGTACTTC
>TRBD1|-|16|TRBJ1-1|TRBV6-5
CASSYTSTRGVTEAFF
TGTGCCAGCAGTTACACCTCTACCAGGGGGGTGACTGAAGCTTTCTTT
>TRBD1|few|15|TRBJ2-3|TRBV6-5
CASSPGQGITDTQYF
TGTGCCAGCAGCCCTGGACAGGGAATAACAGATACGCAGTATTTT
>-|few|14|TRBJ2-7|TRBV30
CAWSGGLGAYEQYF
TGTGCCTGGAGTGGGGGACTTGGGGCCTACGAGCAGTACTTC
>TRBD1|-|15|TRBJ2-1|TRBV5-4
CASSDQQGAWNEQFF
TGTGCCAGCAGCGATCAACAGGGGGCATGGAATGAGCAGTTCTTC
>TRBD1|few|13|TRBJ1-6|TRBV6-4
CASSQDRNSPLHF
TGTGCCAGCAGTCAGGACAGGAATTCACCCCTCCACTTT
>TRBD1|once|15|TRBJ1-1|TRBV6-1
CASSALTGGETEAFF
TGTGCCAGCAGTGCCCTGACAGGGGGAGAGACTGAAGCTTTCTTT
>TRBD1|-|13|TRBJ2-3|TRBV19
CASRGQETRTQYF
TGTGCCAGTAGGGGACAGGAGACACGAACGCAGTATTTT
>-|-|14|TRBJ1-1|TRBV4-3
CASSQDLGAGKAFF
TGCGCCAGCAGCCAAGATCTAGGGGCAGGGAAAGCTTTCTTT
>-|-|15|TRBJ2-7|TRBV7-9
CASSFGGSSSYEQYF
TGTGCCAGCAGCTTCGGCGGGTCAAGCTCCTACGAGCAGTACTTC
>-|-|14|TRBJ1-3|TRBV18
CASSPASSGNTIYF
TGTGCCAGCTCACCGGCTTCCTCTGGAAACACCATATATTTT
>-|-|14|TRBJ2-7|TRBV5-1
CASSGGGSRYEQYF
TGCGCCAGCAGCGGAGGGGGGAGCCGGTACGAGCAGTACTTC
>TRBD1|-|13|TRBJ1-2|TRBV5-1
CASSRDRAYGYTF
TGCGCCAGCAGCAGAGACAGGGCGTATGGCTACACCTTC
>-|-|14|TRBJ2-7|TRBV25-1
CASSLRDDSYEQYF
TGTGCCAGCAGTCTGCGGGACGACTCCTACGAGCAGTACTTC
>-|-|15|TRBJ2-2|TRBV5-1
CASSFRQEKTGELFF
TGCGCCAGCAGTTTTAGACAGGAAAAAACCGGGGAGCTGTTTTTT
>-|-|14|TRBJ1-6|TRBV27
CASRDRSYNSPLHF
TGTGCCAGCAGGGACCGCTCCTATAATTCACCCCTCCACTTT
>-|-|15|TRBJ2-1|TRBV28
CASSPGGPSGVEQFF
TGTGCCAGCAGCCCCGGGGGCCCATCCGGTGTAGAGCAGTTCTTC
>-|-|13|TRBJ1-1|TRBV7-2
CASSLRMNTEAFF
TGTGCCAGCAGCTTACGAATGAACACTGAAGCTTTCTTT
>-|-|14|TRBJ1-5|TRBV30
CAWSVSSGNQPQHF
TGTGCCTGGAGTGTATCAAGTGGCAATCAGCCCCAGCATTTT
>TRBD1|once|15|TRBJ1-5|TRBV5-1
CASSLGDRKNQPQHF
TGCGCCAGCAGCTTGGGGGACAGAAAGAATCAGCCCCAGCATTTT
>-|-|18|TRBJ2-7|TRBV9
CASSVEAGRQTFAYEQYF
TGTGCCAGCAGCGTAGAGGCAGGCAGACAAACCTTCGCCTACGAGCAGTACTTC
>-|-|17|TRBJ1-6|TRBV30
CAWSVDRLDSYNSPLHF
TGTGCCTGGAGTGTTGACAGACTGGACTCCTATAATTCACCCCTCCACTTT
>TRBD2|-|16|TRBJ2-5|TRBV4-1
CASSQDSVGGWETQYF
TGCGCCAGCAGCCAAGATTCAGTGGGGGGGTGGGAGACCCAGTACTTC
>-|-|16|TRBJ2-2|TRBV18
CASSPTTSKNTGELFF
TGTGCCAGCTCACCAACAACCTCGAAAAACACCGGGGAGCTGTTTTTT
>-|-|13|TRBJ1-3|TRBV5-4
CASSKNSGNTIYF
TGTGCCAGCAGCAAAAACTCTGGAAACACCATATATTTT
>-|-|18|TRBJ2-5|TRBV5-1
CASSSSDPSRTRQETQYF
TGCGCCAGCAGCTCGTCGGATCCCTCCCGGACACGGCAAGAGACCCAGTACTTC
>-|-|13|TRBJ1-2|TRBV27
CASSLRTTRDYTF
TGTGCCAGCAGTTTGAGGACGACGAGAGACTACACCTTC
>-|-|15|TRBJ2-2|TRBV18
CASSPLQGNTGELFF
TGTGCCAGCTCACCACTACAGGGGAACACCGGGGAGCTGTTTTTT
>-|-|13|TRBJ1-3|TRBV7-9
CASGKDSGNTIYF
TGTGCCAGCGGCAAGGACTCTGGAAACACCATATATTTT
>TRBD1|-|16|TRBJ1-1|TRBV5-4
CASSPDRGRLNTEAFF
TGTGCCAGCAGCCCCGACAGGGGGCGTCTGAACACTGAAGCTTTCTTT
>-|once|15|TRBJ2-7|TRBV5-1
CASSLEGHPSYEQYF
TGCGCCAGCAGCTTGGAAGGCCATCCCTCCTACGAGCAGTACTTC
>-|-|13|TRBJ2-1|TRBV5-6
CASSLGRGGLQFF
TGTGCCAGCAGCTTGGGTAGGGGGGGCCTTCAGTTCTTC
>-|-|12|TRBJ1-5|TRBV28
CATRIGNQPQHF
TGTGCCACCAGGATTGGCAATCAGCCCCAGCATTTT
>-|few|15|TRBJ1-5|TRBV9
CASSVDGGSNQPQHF
TGTGCCAGCAGCGTAGACGGCGGTAGCAATCAGCCCCAGCATTTT
>TRBD1|once|14|TRBJ2-7|TRBV7-9
CASSSSGTGYEQYF
TGTGCCAGCAGCTCCTCCGGGACAGGGTACGAGCAGTACTTC
>TRBD2|few|12|TRBJ2-3|TRBV28
CATREAGDTQYF
TGTGCCACACGGGAGGCGGGAGATACGCAGTATTTT
>TRBD1|-|17|TRBJ2-5|TRBV11-3
CASSSTWERQGQETQYF
TGTGCCAGCAGCTCAACATGGGAGAGACAGGGTCAAGAGACCCAGTACTTC
>-|-|15|TRBJ2-3|TRBV14
CASSQVVQGRDTQYF
TGTGCCAGCAGCCAAGTAGTTCAGGGGCGAGATACGCAGTATTTT
>-|once|13|TRBJ1-2|TRBV14
CASSQADEYGYTF
TGTGCCAGCAGCCAAGCTGATGAGTATGGCTACACCTTC
>TRBD1|-|14|TRBJ1-5|TRBV5-1
CASSSGQPNQPQHF
TGCGCCAGCAGCTCGGGACAGCCCAATCAGCCCCAGCATTTT
>-|-|16|TRBJ2-7|TRBV6-6
CASSYSGADGAYEQYF
TGTGCCAGCAGTTACTCGGGGGCCGATGGCGCCTACGAGCAGTACTTC
>TRBD1|-|15|TRBJ2-3|TRBV7-2
CASSPAGQGSDTQYF
TGTGCCAGCAGCCCCGCTGGACAGGGGTCAGATACGCAGTATTTT
>-|-|12|TRBJ1-2|TRBV28
CASSFIHYGYTF
TGTGCCAGCAGTTTTATTCACTATGGCTACACCTTC
>TRBD2|few|17|TRBJ2-1|TRBV7-2
CASRIPPSGGPKNEQFF
TGTGCCAGCAGGATCCCGCCCTCGGGGGGGCCTAAAAATGAGCAGTTCTTC
>TRBD1|-|16|TRBJ2-4|TRBV28
CASTPFLAGGAYIQYF
TGTGCCAGCACCCCCTTTTTAGCAGGGGGCGCTTACATTCAGTACTTC